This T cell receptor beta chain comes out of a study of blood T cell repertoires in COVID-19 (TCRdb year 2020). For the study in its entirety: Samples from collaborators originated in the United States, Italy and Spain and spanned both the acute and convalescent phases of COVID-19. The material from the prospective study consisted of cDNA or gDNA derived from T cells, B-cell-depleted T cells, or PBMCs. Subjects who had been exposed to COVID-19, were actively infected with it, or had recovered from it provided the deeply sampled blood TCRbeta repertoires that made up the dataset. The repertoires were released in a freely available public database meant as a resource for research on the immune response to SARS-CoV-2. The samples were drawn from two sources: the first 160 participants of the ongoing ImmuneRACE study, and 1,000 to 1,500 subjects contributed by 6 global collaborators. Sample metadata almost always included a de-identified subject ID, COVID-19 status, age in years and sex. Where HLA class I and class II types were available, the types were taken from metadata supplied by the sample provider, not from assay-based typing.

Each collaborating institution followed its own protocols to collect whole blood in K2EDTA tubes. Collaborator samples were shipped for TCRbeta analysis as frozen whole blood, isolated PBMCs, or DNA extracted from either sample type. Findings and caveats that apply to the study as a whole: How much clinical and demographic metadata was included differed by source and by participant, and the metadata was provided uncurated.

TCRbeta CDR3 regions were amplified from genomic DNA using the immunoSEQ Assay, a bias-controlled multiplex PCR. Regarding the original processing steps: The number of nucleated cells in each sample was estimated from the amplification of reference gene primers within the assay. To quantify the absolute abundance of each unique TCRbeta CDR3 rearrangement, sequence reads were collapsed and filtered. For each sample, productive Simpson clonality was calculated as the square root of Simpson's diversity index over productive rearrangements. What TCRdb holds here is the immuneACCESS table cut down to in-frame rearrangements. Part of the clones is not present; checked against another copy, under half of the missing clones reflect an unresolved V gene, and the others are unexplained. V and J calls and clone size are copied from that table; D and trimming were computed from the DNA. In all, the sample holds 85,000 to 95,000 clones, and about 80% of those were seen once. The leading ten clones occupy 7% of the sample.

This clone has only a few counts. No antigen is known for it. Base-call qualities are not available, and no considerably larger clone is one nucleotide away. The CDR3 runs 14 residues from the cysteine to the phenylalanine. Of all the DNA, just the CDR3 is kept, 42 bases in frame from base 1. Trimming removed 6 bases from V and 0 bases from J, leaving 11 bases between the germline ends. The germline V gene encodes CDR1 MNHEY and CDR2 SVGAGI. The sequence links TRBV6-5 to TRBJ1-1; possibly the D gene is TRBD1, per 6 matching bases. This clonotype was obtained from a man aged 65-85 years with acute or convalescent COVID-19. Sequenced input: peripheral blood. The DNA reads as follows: TGTGCCAGCAGAGCGGGACAAATGAACACTGAAGCTTTCTTT. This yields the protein CASRAGQMNTEAFF.